The 26 T cell receptor beta chains below were found in one sample sequenced in a study of human T cells and chemical hapten exposure. The time point was: patch test 2, 6 weeks after DPC sensitization. Treatment meaning: therapeutic diphenylcyclopropenone sensitization with weekly scalp DPC. TCRdb reprocessed the RACE reads via MiXCR and lists one record per CDR3 protein. The sample has roughly 54,000 distinct CDR3 sequences; about 10% are singletons. Here the sequenced sample was whole blood, taken in connection with sensitization to the hapten diphenylcyclopropenone (DPC). These receptors all come from a woman aged 45 to 65 with alopecia areata. Some clones in this sample may be carry-over from other donors' samples.

This clonotype appeared many times. The chain uses TRBV12-3 or TRBV12-4 and TRBJ1-5; possibly TRBD1 for D (5 bases). This CDR3 has 15 amino acids. Trimming cost V 0 bases and J 1 base, with 7 bases left between them. CDR3 coding DNA: TGTGCCAGCAGTTTAGCTAGACAGAGCAATCAGCCCCAGCATTTT. It translates to CASSLARQSNQPQHF.

This clonotype occurred a few times. The chain combines TRBV18 with TRBJ1-6, with D possibly matching TRBD1 (5 bases). V was shortened by 6 bases and J by 12 bases, with 18 bases between the two germline ends. The germline V gene has CDR1 KGHSH and CDR2 LQKENI. The CDR3 runs to 14 residues. The CDR3: CASSYGTLIEPLHF. CDR3 sequence (DNA): TGTGCCAGCTCCTACGGGACCCTGATAGAACCCCTCCACTTT.

V and J are TRBV28 and TRBJ2-3; no clear D gene. Looked up from germline, CDR1 is MDHEN and CDR2 is SYDVKM. This CDR3 region has 14 residues. V lost 2 bases and J 6 bases, leaving 12 bases between the germline ends. The CDR3 loop is CASSLMASSDTQYF. In DNA form, the CDR3 reads TGTGCCAGCAGTTTAATGGCTTCGTCGGATACGCAGTATTTT.

The rearrangement links TRBV7-2 to TRBJ2-5, with unresolved D. In germline, CDR1 is SGHTA, CDR2 FQGNSA. This CDR3 is 12 amino acids long. V gave up 5 bases and J gave up 2 bases, with 6 bases separating them. Here the CDR3 reads CASSAQQETQYF. DNA for the CDR3: TGTGCCAGCAGCGCACAGCAAGAGACCCAGTACTTC.

This clonotype was found many times. The chain uses TRBV6-6 and TRBJ2-6; no clear D. V was clipped by 8 bases and J by 0 bases, with 5 bases between them. The CDR3 totals 13 residues. CDR1 and CDR2 (germline): MNHNY, SVGAGI (reference sequence). CDR3 amino acids: CASSDSGANVLTF. Here the CDR3 DNA reads TGTGCCAGCTCGGACTCTGGGGCCAACGTCCTGACTTTC.

This clonotype was recorded many times. The genes are TRBV15 and TRBJ1-1, with no clear D. Trimming stripped 0 bases from V and 12 bases from J, with 14 bases between. The CDR3 spans 13 residues. Germline loops: CDR1 LNHNV, CDR2 YYDKDF (reference sequence). The CDR3 region has the DNA TGTGCCACCAGCAGAGATGGTGATGGTCCTTCTTTCTTT. Amino acids: CATSRDGDGPSFF.

This clonotype has only a few counts. This chain connects TRBV11-2 to TRBJ2-5, with TRBD2 matching 9 bases. The CDR3 is made up of 14 amino acids. Trimming took 4 bases from V and 6 from J; bases not matched to a gene: 6. Germline CDR1 is SGHAT and CDR2 is FQNNGV. The DNA for the CDR3 is TGTGCCAGCAGCTCACACAGCGGGGGGCAGACCCAGTACTTC. Protein sequence: CASSSHSGGQTQYF.

V usage is TRBV2 and J usage is TRBJ2-3; D might be TRBD2 (5 bases). The V and J ends lost 7 bases and 6 bases respectively, with 11 bases between them. Germline lookup yields CDR1 SNHLY and CDR2 FYNNEI. This CDR3 spans 12 amino acids. The CDR3 reads CASTPTRDTQYF. The CDR3 DNA follows: TGTGCCAGCACCCCTACTAGGGATACGCAGTATTTT.

This clonotype was detected a few times. The chain uses TRBV7-6 and TRBJ1-4, with D possibly TRBD1 on 5 matching bases. Germline assignment: CDR1 SGHVS and CDR2 FNYEAQ. V lost 4 bases and J 0 bases, leaving 12 bases between the germline ends. The length of the CDR3 is 16 residues. CDR3 DNA sequence: TGTGCCAGCAGCTCTACCGGGGGAACAACTAATGAAAAACTGTTTTTT. Translated: CASSSTGGTTNEKLFF.

The table lists this clonotype with a few counts. The chain recombines TRBV5-1 with TRBJ2-7; D is uncertain. Trimming cost V 1 base and J 1 base, with 12 bases left between them. Germline V lookup: CDR1 SGHRS, CDR2 YFSETQ. The CDR3 consists of 15 residues. The CDR3 sequence is CASSLLTVNSYEQYF. In DNA, the CDR3 is TGCGCCAGCAGCTTGCTGACGGTAAATTCCTACGAGCAGTACTTC.

This clonotype has a count of ten or more. The chain recombines TRBV25-1 with TRBJ1-1, with a weak D call TRBD1 (6 bases). In germline, CDR1 is MGHDK, CDR2 SYGVNS. The CDR3 has 15 residues. Between the trimmed V and J ends, which lost 5 bases and 5 bases, there was a span of 18 bases. In DNA form, the CDR3 reads TGTGCCAGCAGTAGGGGGAATGAATGGGGGACTGAAGCTTTCTTT. This gives the protein CASSRGNEWGTEAFF.

The chain is built from TRBV6-5 and TRBJ1-4, with D unresolved. V was shortened by 8 bases and J by 3 bases, with 13 bases between the two germline ends. Germline loops: CDR1 MNHEY, CDR2 SVGAGI. The CDR3 contains 14 residues. In DNA, the CDR3 is TGTGCCAGCCGGGTGATGGAAGCTAATGAAAAACTGTTTTTT. The encoded protein is CASRVMEANEKLFF.

This clonotype has a count of ten or more. This rearrangement joins TRBV28 to TRBJ2-5; no reliable D call. V lost 5 bases and J lost 4, with 11 bases in between. The CDR3 is made up of 13 amino acids. Germline assignment: CDR1 MDHEN and CDR2 SYDVKM. The CDR3 DNA sequence: TGTGCCAGCAGTCGACCAGGCGGAGAGACCCAGTACTTC. Encoded protein: CASSRPGGETQYF. Filled out from reference TRBV28 and TRBJ2-5, the complete variable domain reads DVKVTQSSRYLVKRTGEKVFLECVQDMDHENMFWYRQDPGLGLRLIYFSYDVKMKEKGDIPEGYSVSREKKERFSLILESASTNQTSMYLCASSRPGGETQYFGPGTRLLVL.

This clonotype came up many times. This chain uses TRBV6-5 with TRBJ1-3; D is uncertain. From germline, CDR1 is MNHEY and CDR2 SVGAGI. V lost 4 bases and J lost 0, with 16 bases in between. This CDR3 has 17 residues. CDR3 protein: CASSSPTVGRSGNTIYF. CDR3 bases: TGTGCCAGCAGTTCTCCTACAGTAGGTCGCTCTGGAAACACCATATATTTT.

In this sample, this clonotype turned up many times. The V call is TRBV18, the J call TRBJ1-5; TRBD1 agrees at 9 bases. Germline CDR1 and CDR2: KGHSH and LQKENI. CDR3 length: 16 amino acids. Losses at the gene ends were 3 bases for V and 4 bases for J; bases not matched to a gene: 7. CDR3 protein: CASSPTPGTGNQPQHF. The CDR3 DNA reads as TGTGCCAGCTCACCCACCCCCGGGACAGGGAATCAGCCCCAGCATTTT.

This clonotype was observed a few times. V and J are TRBV7-8 and TRBJ2-3; a weak D match, TRBD1 (6 bases). The CDR3 runs 15 residues. The germline V and J ends were trimmed by 0 bases and 2 bases, with 9 bases remaining between them. Germline V gene lookup returns CDR1 SGHVS and CDR2 FQNEAQ. CDR3 in amino acids: CASSLAGDTTDTQYF. Written as DNA, the CDR3 is TGTGCCAGCAGCTTAGCAGGGGACACCACAGATACGCAGTATTTT.

This clonotype was seen only a few times. V usage is TRBV11-2 and J usage is TRBJ2-5; tentatively, D is TRBD2 (6 bases). The germline CDR1 and CDR2 sequences are SGHAT and FQNNGV. V gave up 5 bases and J gave up 5 bases, with 21 bases separating them. This CDR3 contains 16 residues. The CDR3 is CASSPDRERRAETQYF. In DNA form, the CDR3 reads TGTGCCAGCAGCCCGGACCGGGAGAGGAGGGCGGAGACCCAGTACTTC.

The chain has TRBV6-4 and TRBJ1-1; D is perhaps TRBD1 (6 bases). There are 13 residues in the CDR3. Germline CDR1 is MRHNA and CDR2 is SNTAGT. Trimming took 1 base from V and 6 from J, leaving 9 bases between them. CDR3 DNA sequence: TGTGCCAGCAGTGACTTCAGGGGCTCTGAAGCTTTCTTT. Translating gives CASSDFRGSEAFF.

There are a few counts of this clonotype. The chain has TRBV7-2 and TRBJ1-4; the D is unclear. The CDR3 is 13 residues long. Germline V gene lookup returns CDR1 SGHTA and CDR2 FQGNSA. Trimming removed 2 bases at V and 6 bases at J, with 7 bases between. The CDR3 coding sequence is TGTGCCAGCAGCTTATTTGGGGATGAAAAACTGTTTTTT. Its translation is CASSLFGDEKLFF.

The rearrangement links TRBV18 to TRBJ1-5; no clear D. Deletions cut 3 bases from V and 7 bases from J, with 16 bases between. Germline V gene lookup returns CDR1 KGHSH and CDR2 LQKENI. The CDR3 totals 15 residues. The DNA for the CDR3 is TGTGCCAGCTCACCGGGCTCAGGTGGAAAGCAGCCCCAGCATTTT. Translation: CASSPGSGGKQPQHF.

This sequence joins TRBV28 and TRBJ2-7, with no clear D. V shed 2 bases and J shed 2 bases, with 4 bases lying between them. CDR1 and CDR2 (germline): MDHEN, SYDVKM. The CDR3 extends over 12 amino acids. CDR3 residues: CASSLRPYEQYF. As DNA, the CDR3 is TGTGCCAGCAGTTTACGACCCTACGAGCAGTACTTC.

The J gene is TRBJ2-7, the V gene TRBV10-3; either TRBD1 or TRBD2 may supply D (5 bases each). V lost 8 bases and J lost 2, with 7 bases in between. CDR1 and CDR2 from the germline V gene are ENHRY and SYGVKD. The CDR3 consists of 11 residues. CDR3 nucleotide sequence: TGTGCCATCGGGGACGCCTACGAGCAGTACTTC. It specifies CAIGDAYEQYF.

The chain employs TRBV18 and TRBJ1-1; unclear D gene. The CDR3 has 14 amino acids. Germline V gives CDR1 KGHSH, CDR2 LQKENI. Trimming pared 2 bases from V and 4 bases from J, leaving 11 bases between. The CDR3 protein is CASSPSYRITEAFF. In DNA, the CDR3 is TGTGCCAGCTCACCATCTTATAGAATCACTGAAGCTTTCTTT. Variable domain in full (rest from reference TRBV18 and TRBJ1-1): NAGVMQNPRHLVRRRGQEARLRCSPMKGHSHVYWYRQLPEEGLKFMVYLQKENIIDESGMPKERFSAEFPKEGPSILRIQQVVRGDSAAYFCASSPSYRITEAFFGQGTRLTVV.

This clonotype showed up just once. The V call is TRBV28, the J call TRBJ2-4, with D hard to call. V lost 7 bases and J lost 1, with 8 bases in between. This CDR3 comprises 13 residues. Germline V lookup: CDR1 MDHEN, CDR2 SYDVKM. Written as DNA, the CDR3 is TGTGCCAGCATTGCTGGGGCCAAAAACATTCAGTACTTC. Amino acids: CASIAGAKNIQYF.

This clonotype has only a few counts. The chain recombines TRBV6-6 with TRBJ1-5; unclear D gene. The CDR3 spans 17 residues. The V gene lost 0 bases and the J gene lost 7 bases, with 19 bases spanning the gap. Germline V CDR1 and CDR2: MNHNY, SVGAGI (reference sequence). The chain's CDR3 is CASSYSIGPGSGQPQHF. In DNA, the CDR3 is TGTGCCAGCAGTTACTCGATTGGACCGGGATCGGGACAGCCCCAGCATTTT.

The chain joins TRBV12-3 or TRBV12-4 to TRBJ1-2; no clear D gene. This CDR3 region has 12 residues. V was clipped by 1 base and J by 8 bases, with 8 bases between them. The CDR3 DNA reads TGTGCCAGCAGTTTAGGTTCAGAGGGCTACACCTTC. This translates into CASSLGSEGYTF.